In its sample, the clone carrying this T cell receptor (beta chain) was seen many times. The sample belongs to a study of type 1 regulatory T cells. About the study: An in vitro protocol generated T-allo10, a Tr1-enriched, alloantigen-specific CD4 T cell product.

Via MiXCR, TCRdb re-called the reads, giving one row per CDR3 protein. The sample includes 75,000 to 100,000 distinct CDR3 sequences, around 30% of them seen just once. Germline CDR1 reads SGHTA; CDR2 reads FQGNSA. There are 16 residues in the CDR3. Trimming took 3 bases from V and 0 from J; bases not matched to a gene: 3. The sequence came from a human donor in good health. V usage is TRBV7-2 and J usage is TRBJ2-2; 8 bases fit TRBD2. The sequenced sample was CD4+ T cells, either the whole sample or a sorted fraction (not recorded which). The CDR3 region has the DNA TGTGCCAGCAGCTTGGAACTAGCGGCGAACACCGGGGAGCTGTTTTTT. Translated: CASSLELAANTGELFF.